The 3 T cell receptor beta chains below come from one sample, sequenced in a study of response to subunit inactivated influenza vaccine. TCRdb itself ran the RT-PCR reads through MiXCR, one entry per CDR3 protein. In the table there are about 190,000 distinct CDR3 sequences, about 15% of which are singletons. Material: CD8+ T cells sorted from PBMCs, obtained roughly 5 days after vaccination. The receptor set was obtained from a man in his fifties who received an inactivated influenza vaccine.

This clonotype showed up many times. The V call is TRBV28, the J call TRBJ2-7; D not certain. V gave up 2 bases and J gave up 1 base, with 9 bases separating them. This CDR3 has 14 amino acids. The V gene's germline CDR1 is MDHEN and CDR2 SYDVKM. This chain's CDR3 is CASSLLRLSYEQYF. CDR3 bases: TGTGCCAGCAGTTTACTCCGGTTGTCCTACGAGCAGTACTTC.

This chain connects TRBV5-5 to TRBJ2-2; the match to TRBD1 covers 10 bases. The ends lost 3 bases at V and 6 bases at J; junction bases unmatched: 8. Germline V gene lookup returns CDR1 SGHKS and CDR2 YYEKEE (reference sequence). This CDR3 is 16 amino acids long. The CDR3 DNA is TGTGCCAGCAGCTCACCGGGACAGGGGAAGCCCGGGGAGCTGTTTTTT. It yields the protein CASSSPGQGKPGELFF.

The sample holds a few counts of this clonotype. V is TRBV15 and J is TRBJ2-5; D is possibly TRBD1 or TRBD2 (5 bases each). The CDR3 has 16 amino acids. The germline V and J ends were trimmed by 0 bases and 5 bases, with 16 bases remaining between them. Germline V lookup: CDR1 LNHNV, CDR2 YYDKDF (reference sequence). The CDR3 DNA reads as TGTGCCACCAGCAGAGATTTGGGGAAAGGGACGGAGACCCAGTACTTC. Its translation: CATSRDLGKGTETQYF.